This passage covers 31 T cell receptor beta chains from one sample sequenced in a study of identical twins. TCRdb redid the calling of the 5' RACE reads with MiXCR, one entry per CDR3 protein. This table holds about 520,000 distinct CDR3 sequences, approximately 22% found once. These data were also filed under a second study, of T cells expressing NK-cell markers.

Sequenced: CD4+ T cells sorted from blood. These receptors were obtained from a woman under 30 in good health.

J is TRBJ2-2 and V is TRBV12-3 or TRBV12-4; 10 nucleotides agree with TRBD2. After removal of 5 bases from V and 4 bases from J, the junction contained 4 bases not matched to a gene. The CDR3 extends over 15 amino acids. CDR3 sequence (DNA): TGTGCCAGCAGTCCGGGACTAGCGACCACCGGGGAGCTGTTTTTT. Translated, it gives CASSPGLATTGELFF.

The table lists this clonotype with a count of one. The chain employs TRBV5-6 and TRBJ1-3; TRBD1 might be the D (6 bases). The length of the CDR3 is 15 residues. V lost 1 base and J 3 bases, leaving 11 bases between the germline ends. CDR1 and CDR2 (germline): SGHDT, YYEEEE. CDR3 loop: CASSLLGAFGNTIYF. The CDR3 bases are TGTGCCAGCAGCTTGTTGGGGGCATTTGGAAACACCATATATTTT.

The chain employs TRBV5-5 and TRBJ2-7; TRBD1 agrees at 10 bases. Germline CDR1 is SGHKS and CDR2 is YYEKEE (reference sequence). The CDR3 has 17 residues. The V segment lost 4 bases and the J segment 2 bases; nucleotides outside the gene matches: 12. CDR3 region: CASSRQVGQGNPYEQYF. The CDR3 nucleotides are TGTGCCAGCAGCAGACAGGTGGGACAGGGGAATCCCTACGAGCAGTACTTC.

The V gene is TRBV20-1, the J gene TRBJ1-1; D ambiguous. The CDR3 extends over 13 amino acids. V lost 0 bases to trimming and J lost 2 bases, with 7 bases between them. Germline assignment: CDR1 DFQATT and CDR2 SNEGSKA (reference sequence). The DNA of the CDR3 is TGCAGTGCTAGAGAGGCAATTAACACTGAAGCTTTCTTT. This gives the protein CSAREAINTEAFF.

This clonotype was observed a few times. The gene calls are TRBV20-1 and TRBJ2-7; no clear D. This CDR3 has 14 amino acids. Trimming removed 5 bases from V and 0 bases from J, with 14 bases in between. Germline-derived CDR1 and CDR2 are DFQATT and SNEGSKA (reference sequence). CDR3 loop: CSAEDVLSSYEQYF. The CDR3 DNA is TGCAGTGCTGAGGACGTCCTTAGCTCCTACGAGCAGTACTTC.

This clonotype was seen at least ten times. The CDR3 DNA reads as TGCAGTGCTACAGGGGTGGGTGGCTACACCTTC. It specifies CSATGVGGYTF. The chain carries TRBV20-1 and TRBJ1-2, with D possibly being TRBD1 (6 bases). V gave up 4 bases and J gave up 7 bases, with 10 bases separating them. This CDR3 region has 11 residues. The germline V gene has CDR1 DFQATT and CDR2 SNEGSKA (reference sequence).

The CDR3 DNA reads as TGTGCCAGCAATGACAGGGGCCCTCAAGAGACCCAGTACTTC. It encodes CASNDRGPQETQYF. This sequence joins TRBV6-1 and TRBJ2-5; 8 nucleotides line up with TRBD1. Germline assignment: CDR1 MNHNS and CDR2 SASEGT. Unmatched junction bases numbered 6, after V lost 7 bases and J lost 2 bases. The length of the CDR3 is 14 residues.

In this sample, this clonotype turned up many times. The chain uses TRBV29-1 and TRBJ2-1; 7 positions agree with TRBD2. The CDR3 runs to 14 residues. Looked up from germline, CDR1 is SQVTM and CDR2 is ANQGSEA. The V segment lost 6 bases and the J segment 8 bases; nucleotides outside the gene matches: 13. The CDR3 region has the DNA TGCAGCGTGGTAGGCGGGAGATTTATGGATGAGCAGTTCTTC. Translation: CSVVGGRFMDEQFF.

This clonotype was counted only a few times. The rearrangement uses TRBV7-2 and TRBJ2-7; no clear D. V lost 7 bases and J 4 bases, leaving 14 bases between the germline ends. The CDR3 covers 13 residues. Germline V lookup: CDR1 SGHTA, CDR2 FQGNSA. CDR3 bases: TGTGCCAGCACCCGCTTGGCCCCTTACGAGCAGTACTTC. Translating it yields CASTRLAPYEQYF.

The chain uses TRBV6-1 and TRBJ2-2; 9 bases are a match to TRBD2. In germline, CDR1 is MNHNS, CDR2 SASEGT. This CDR3 has 15 amino acids. V shed 11 bases and J 7 bases; nucleotides not matched to a gene: 14. Here the CDR3 DNA reads TGTGCCCACCGGTCCGGGACTAGCAGAAACGGGGAGCTGTTTTTT. This codes for CAHRSGTSRNGELFF.

The table lists this clonotype with a few counts. The chain has TRBV19 and TRBJ1-2; TRBD1 is a possible D gene (5 bases). Germline V lookup: CDR1 LNHDA, CDR2 SQIVND (reference sequence). V shed 7 bases and J shed 8 bases, with 11 bases lying between them. There are 11 residues in the CDR3. This CDR3 is CASTRGTGYTF. In DNA, the CDR3 is TGTGCCAGTACTCGGGGGACCGGCTACACCTTC.

This clonotype was counted a few times. V gene TRBV20-1 combines with J gene TRBJ2-5, with D unclear. The CDR3 loop spans 13 amino acids. Trimming cost V 3 bases and J 2 bases, with 10 bases left between them. Germline CDR1 DFQATT, CDR2 SNEGSKA (reference sequence). CDR3 in amino acids: CSARFQLQETQYF. The CDR3 bases are TGCAGTGCTAGGTTTCAGCTACAAGAGACCCAGTACTTC.

The genes are TRBV6-2 or TRBV6-3 and TRBJ2-1; D unresolved. Trimming took off 3 bases at V and 0 bases at J, with 9 bases between the two ends. This CDR3 is 15 amino acids long. In germline, CDR1 is MNHEY, CDR2 SVGEGT. The CDR3 DNA reads TGTGCCAGCAGTTATGGAAGCAGCTCCTACAATGAGCAGTTCTTC. Amino acid sequence: CASSYGSSSYNEQFF.

This clonotype was seen a handful of times. This chain uses TRBV30 with TRBJ2-1; 13 bases are a match to TRBD2. The germline V gene encodes CDR1 GTSNPN and CDR2 SVGIG (reference sequence). The CDR3 length is 15 residues. V dropped 0 bases and J dropped 10; count of bases not matched to a gene: 6. For the CDR3, the DNA is TGTGCCTGGAGTGTAGGACTAGCGGGGGTAGGGGAGCAGTTCTTC. Protein: CAWSVGLAGVGEQFF.

The chain combines TRBV5-1 with TRBJ2-7; TRBD1 or TRBD2 may be the D gene (5 bases each). Germline CDR1 reads SGHRS; CDR2 reads YFSETQ. V was cut by 1 base and J by 6 bases, with 20 bases left in between. This CDR3 contains 16 residues. The CDR3 reads CASSLWGARALSEQYF. Written as DNA, the CDR3 is TGCGCCAGCAGCTTGTGGGGCGCGCGGGCCCTAAGCGAGCAGTACTTC.

The chain has TRBV9 and TRBJ1-6, with 9 positions matching TRBD1. CDR1 SGDLS and CDR2 YYNGEE come from the germline V gene. The CDR3 is 15 amino acids. V gave up 1 base and J gave up 9 bases; unmatched junction bases: 5. CDR3 coding DNA: TGTGCCAGCAGCGTATCACCGGGACAGGGTTCACCCCTCCACTTT. It codes for CASSVSPGQGSPLHF.

The chain couples TRBV20-1 to TRBJ2-7; D assignment may be TRBD1 or TRBD2 (5 bases each). CDR1 DFQATT and CDR2 SNEGSKA come from the germline V gene (reference sequence). Trimming cost V 6 bases and J 4 bases, with 13 bases left between them. This CDR3 comprises 12 residues. The CDR3 sequence is CSASRDLYEQYF. The CDR3 region has the DNA TGCAGTGCCAGCCGGGACCTATACGAGCAGTACTTC.

The chain recombines TRBV20-1 with TRBJ2-3; tentatively, D is TRBD1 (6 bases). Germline V lookup: CDR1 DFQATT, CDR2 SNEGSKA (reference sequence). The CDR3 totals 15 residues. V lost 5 bases to trimming and J lost 2 bases, with 17 bases between them. CDR3 nucleotides: TGCAGTGCTTTGCCTTTAGGGGGAAACACAGATACGCAGTATTTT. Its protein is CSALPLGGNTDTQYF.

The chain uses TRBV12-5 and TRBJ1-5, with no clear D. CDR1 is LGHNT and CDR2 is FRNRAP in the germline V gene. V was cut by 1 base and J by 5 bases, with 9 bases left in between. This CDR3 is 14 amino acids long. The CDR3 loop is CASGLGGRDQPQHF. As DNA, the CDR3 is TGTGCTAGTGGTTTGGGAGGCCGGGATCAGCCCCAGCATTTT.

The chain couples TRBV6-2 or TRBV6-3 to TRBJ2-7; possible D gene TRBD2, 5 bases. Germline V gene data show CDR1 as MNHEY and CDR2 as SVGEGT. This CDR3 comprises 15 residues. V lost 4 bases and J lost 7, with 20 bases in between. DNA for the CDR3: TGTGCCAGCAGTTCCCCCCCGCGCTCAAGGAGGGAGCAGTACTTC. It specifies CASSSPPRSRREQYF.

The genes are TRBV6-2 or TRBV6-3 and TRBJ2-3; 13 bases map to TRBD2. CDR3 length equals 17 residues. Germline V gives CDR1 MNHEY, CDR2 SVGEGT. V gave up 2 bases and J gave up 6 bases; unmatched junction bases: 8. Here the CDR3 reads CASSYRTSGRSRDTQYF. CDR3 in DNA: TGTGCCAGCAGTTACCGGACTAGCGGGAGAAGCAGGGATACGCAGTATTTT.

The sample holds a few counts of this clonotype. The rearrangement joins TRBV11-2 to TRBJ1-1; unclear D gene. V lost 5 bases and J 3 bases, leaving 16 bases between the germline ends. Germline V gene data show CDR1 as SGHAT and CDR2 as FQNNGV. The CDR3 spans 15 residues. The chain's CDR3 is CASSQRTTGDTEAFF. CDR3 DNA: TGTGCCAGCAGCCAAAGGACCACTGGCGACACTGAAGCTTTCTTT.

The chain recombines TRBV5-4 with TRBJ2-5, with D possibly TRBD1 on 5 matching bases. CDR1 SGHNT and CDR2 YYREEE come from the germline V gene (reference sequence). V lost 4 bases to trimming and J lost 5 bases, with 15 bases between them. This CDR3 contains 14 residues. The DNA for the CDR3 is TGTGCCAGCAGCGCCATAGGGGCTGGTGAGACCCAGTACTTC. The encoded protein is CASSAIGAGETQYF.

The chain uses TRBV20-1 and TRBJ1-5; 7 bases map to TRBD1. Trimming took 6 bases from V and 7 from J; bases not matched to a gene: 12. The germline V gene encodes CDR1 DFQATT and CDR2 SNEGSKA (reference sequence). The CDR3 runs to 14 residues. The CDR3 loop reads CSATITGAGQPQHF. CDR3 nucleotides: TGCAGTGCGACCATTACAGGGGCCGGGCAGCCCCAGCATTTT.

The CDR3 DNA follows: TGCGCCAGCATGTCACTAGGAGGGAAGTACAATGAGCAGTTCTTC. Translating it yields CASMSLGGKYNEQFF. This chain links TRBV5-1 with TRBJ2-1; D might be TRBD2 (6 bases). Germline V lookup: CDR1 SGHRS, CDR2 YFSETQ. Trimming took off 6 bases at V and 4 bases at J, with 17 bases between the two ends. This CDR3 has 15 residues.

The chain uses TRBV11-3 and TRBJ1-1, with TRBD1 matching over 9 bases. V lost 4 bases to trimming and J lost 6 bases; unmatched junction nucleotides: 12. CDR1 and CDR2 (germline): SGHNT, YENEEA. The CDR3 has 16 amino acids. This CDR3 is CASSSRGTGGYAEAFF. In DNA, the CDR3 is TGTGCCAGCAGCTCCCGAGGTACAGGGGGCTACGCTGAAGCTTTCTTT.

This chain links TRBV24-1 with TRBJ2-5; 9 bases line up with TRBD2. This CDR3 contains 16 residues. V lost 4 bases and J lost 5; bases outside the gene matches: 10. Per the germline V gene, CDR1 is KGHDR and CDR2 is SFDVKD. CDR3 sequence reads: CATSDPRREGQETQYF. Written as DNA, the CDR3 is TGTGCCACCAGTGACCCCCGGCGGGAGGGCCAGGAGACCCAGTACTTC.

This clonotype came up a few times. The rearrangement links TRBV15 to TRBJ2-1, with a weak D call TRBD2 (5 bases). The length of the CDR3 is 16 residues. Trimming pared 4 bases from V and 0 bases from J, leaving 13 bases between. CDR1 and CDR2 (germline): LNHNV, YYDKDF (reference sequence). The CDR3 DNA reads TGTGCCACCAGCACCCACGACTACCCCTCCTACAATGAGCAGTTCTTC. Translated: CATSTHDYPSYNEQFF.

Only a few counts were recorded for this clonotype. The genes are TRBV25-1 and TRBJ2-2; D remains unclear. The V and J ends lost 3 bases and 5 bases respectively, with 7 bases between them. The CDR3 extends over 13 amino acids. Germline CDR1 is MGHDK and CDR2 is SYGVNS. CDR3 in amino acids: CASSDTRTGELFF. The CDR3 DNA sequence: TGTGCCAGCAGTGACACGCGGACCGGGGAGCTGTTTTTT.

This clonotype was counted only a few times. The V call is TRBV5-6, the J call TRBJ2-7; D is possibly TRBD2 (6 bases). Deletions cut 4 bases from V and 3 bases from J, with 11 bases between. This CDR3 is built from 13 residues. The V gene's germline CDR1 is SGHDT and CDR2 YYEEEE. DNA for the CDR3: TGTGCCAGCAGCCGCGGGATTTTCTACGAGCAGTACTTC. Its protein is CASSRGIFYEQYF.

The sample holds many counts of this clonotype. The chain couples TRBV29-1 to TRBJ1-1; D not certain. This CDR3 comprises 12 residues. From germline, CDR1 is SQVTM and CDR2 ANQGSEA. Trimming stripped 3 bases from V and 9 bases from J, with 14 bases between. The chain's CDR3 is CSVDFVQYKAFF. CDR3 in DNA: TGCAGCGTTGATTTCGTCCAGTACAAAGCTTTCTTT.